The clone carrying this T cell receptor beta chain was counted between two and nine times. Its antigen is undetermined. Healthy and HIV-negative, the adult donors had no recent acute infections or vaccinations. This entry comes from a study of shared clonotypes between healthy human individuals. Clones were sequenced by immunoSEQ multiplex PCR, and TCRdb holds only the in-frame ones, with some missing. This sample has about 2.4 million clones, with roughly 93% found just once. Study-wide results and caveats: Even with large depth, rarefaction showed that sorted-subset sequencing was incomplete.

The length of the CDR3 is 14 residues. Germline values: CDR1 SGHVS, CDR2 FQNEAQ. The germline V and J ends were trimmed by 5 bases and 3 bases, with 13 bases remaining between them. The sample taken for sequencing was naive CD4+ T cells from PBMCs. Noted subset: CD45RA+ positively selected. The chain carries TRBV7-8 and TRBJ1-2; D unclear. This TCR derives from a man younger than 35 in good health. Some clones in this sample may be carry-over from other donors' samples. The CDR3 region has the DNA TGTGCCAGCAGCACCGAAGGCCGGCACTATGGCTACACCTTC. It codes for CASSTEGRHYGYTF.